The T cell receptor beta chain under discussion was sequenced for a study of T-cell reconstitution after alpha-beta-depleted transplantation in children. General study findings and limits: One year post-transplant, T-cell counts and diversity were largely derived from T cells produced anew. Some patients' high day-60 TCRbeta diversity was traced to surviving recipient T cells and thymic progenitors. There were reportedly several hundred expanded graft clones from which alpha-beta T cells came about two months after transplant.

Germline V gene data show CDR1 as SQVTM and CDR2 as ANQGSEA. The CDR3 sequence is 14 residues long. Trimming took 3 bases from V and 0 from J, leaving 9 bases between them. Worth noting for this clonotype: Its antigen is unidentified.

Construction of the TCRbeta library involved unique molecular identifiers. In TCRdb, the PCR reads were re-called with MiXCR into one record per CDR3 protein. The sample includes approximately 130,000 distinct CDR3 sequences, roughly 10% of them seen just once. This material consisted of PBMCs, mostly from graft donor cells, taken 180 days after TCRalphabeta/CD19-depleted stem cell transplant. The chain is built from TRBV29-1 and TRBJ2-1; TRBD1 is a possible D gene (6 bases). The TCR originated in a girl less than two years old who had a stem cell transplant for combined immunodeficiency, so the T cells may come from the graft donor. CDR3 sequence reads: CSVDRGSSYNEQFF. The CDR3 region has the DNA TGCAGCGTTGATAGGGGGAGCTCCTACAATGAGCAGTTCTTC.